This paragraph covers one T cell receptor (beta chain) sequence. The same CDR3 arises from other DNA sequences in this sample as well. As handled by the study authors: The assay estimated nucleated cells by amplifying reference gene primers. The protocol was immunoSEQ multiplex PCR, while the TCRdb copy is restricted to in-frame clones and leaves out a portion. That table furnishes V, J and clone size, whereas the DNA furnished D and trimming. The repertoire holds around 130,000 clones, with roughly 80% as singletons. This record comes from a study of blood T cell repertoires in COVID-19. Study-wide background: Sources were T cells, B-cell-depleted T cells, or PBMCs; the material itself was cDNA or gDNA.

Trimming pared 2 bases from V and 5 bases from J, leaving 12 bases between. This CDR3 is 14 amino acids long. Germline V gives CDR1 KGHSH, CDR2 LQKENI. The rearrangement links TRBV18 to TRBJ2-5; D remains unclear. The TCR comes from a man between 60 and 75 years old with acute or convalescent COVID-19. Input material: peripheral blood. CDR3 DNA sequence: TGTGCCAGCTCACCAAGAGGCAGTCGGGAGACCCAGTACTTC. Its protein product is CASSPRGSRETQYF.